This T cell receptor beta chain emerged from a study of T cell repertoires in cytomegalovirus infection. For the study at large: As its CMV epitopes, the study selected recently identified HLA-C-restricted and well-studied HLA-B-restricted targets. Indicated by public TCR beta signatures were CMV infection and matching HLA type.

TCRdb processed the reads anew with MiXCR; each CDR3 protein has one entry. The repertoire holds around 120,000 distinct CDR3 sequences, with about 40% as singletons. Only a few counts were recorded for this clonotype. Its antigen is not identified. CDR1 is SGHVS and CDR2 is FNYEAQ in the germline V gene. The CDR3 is 15 amino acids. Trimming took 0 bases from V and 7 from J, leaving 10 bases between them. This TCR was sampled from a human donor in good health (CMV status not recorded). Some clones in this sample may be carry-over from other donors' samples. Here the sequenced sample was CD8+ T cells from cultured PBMCs, taken from culture after CMV antigen stimulation. The chain joins TRBV7-6 to TRBJ1-6; tentatively, D is TRBD1 (6 bases). This chain's CDR3 is CASSLAGHRNSPLHF. CDR3 in DNA: TGTGCCAGCAGCTTAGCGGGACACAGAAATTCACCCCTCCACTTT.